This paragraph reports one T cell receptor beta chain. The CDR3 covers 14 residues. Between the trimmed V and J ends, which lost 4 bases and 4 bases, there was a span of 8 bases. Germline V gene data show CDR1 as MNHEY and CDR2 as SVGAGI. Only in-frame clones appear in the TCRdb table, and some are missing; sequencing was by immunoSEQ multiplex PCR. The sample carries roughly 120,000 clones, 90% recorded once. These data come from a study of blood T cell repertoires in COVID-19. Input material: peripheral blood. The TCR was taken from a man aged 45-65 years with active COVID-19. The chain is built from TRBV6-5 and TRBJ1-6; D ambiguous. CDR3 residues: CASSSSSYNSPLHF. The DNA for the CDR3 is TGTGCCAGCAGTTCCAGTTCGTATAATTCACCCCTCCACTTT.